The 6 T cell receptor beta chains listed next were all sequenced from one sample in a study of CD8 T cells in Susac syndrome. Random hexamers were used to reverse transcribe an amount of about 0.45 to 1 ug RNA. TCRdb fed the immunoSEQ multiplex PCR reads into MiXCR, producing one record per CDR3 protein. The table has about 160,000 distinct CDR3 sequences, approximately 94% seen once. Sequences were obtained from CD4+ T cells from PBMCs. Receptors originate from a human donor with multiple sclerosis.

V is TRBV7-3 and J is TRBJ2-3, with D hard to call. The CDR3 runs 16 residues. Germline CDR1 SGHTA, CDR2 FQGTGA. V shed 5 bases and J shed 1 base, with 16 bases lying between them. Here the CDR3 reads CASSLQPPPGTDTQYF. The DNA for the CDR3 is TGTGCCAGCAGCCTTCAGCCCCCGCCCGGCACAGATACGCAGTATTTT.

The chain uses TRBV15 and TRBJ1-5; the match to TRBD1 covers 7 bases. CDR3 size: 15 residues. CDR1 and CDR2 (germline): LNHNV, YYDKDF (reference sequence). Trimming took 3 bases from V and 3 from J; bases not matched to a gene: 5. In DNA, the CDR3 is TGTGCCACCAGCAGGGTCGACAGGGACAATCAGCCCCAGCATTTT. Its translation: CATSRVDRDNQPQHF.

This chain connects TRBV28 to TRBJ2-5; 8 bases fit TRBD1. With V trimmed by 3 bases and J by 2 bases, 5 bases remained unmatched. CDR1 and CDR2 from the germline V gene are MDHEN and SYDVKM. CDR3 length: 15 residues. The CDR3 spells CASSFPTGGQETQYF. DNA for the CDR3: TGTGCCAGCAGTTTCCCTACAGGGGGTCAAGAGACCCAGTACTTC.

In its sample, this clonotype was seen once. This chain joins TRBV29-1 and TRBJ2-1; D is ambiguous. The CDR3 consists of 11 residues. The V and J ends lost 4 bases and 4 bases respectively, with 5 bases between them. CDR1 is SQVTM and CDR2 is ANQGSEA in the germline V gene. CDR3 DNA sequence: TGCAGCGTTGCAGAATACAATGAGCAGTTCTTC. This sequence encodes CSVAEYNEQFF.

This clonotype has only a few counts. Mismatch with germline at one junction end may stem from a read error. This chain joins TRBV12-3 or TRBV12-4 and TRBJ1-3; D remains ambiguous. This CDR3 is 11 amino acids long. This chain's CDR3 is CASSSGNTIYF. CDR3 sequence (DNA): TGTGCCAGTAGTTCCGGAAACACCATATATTTT.

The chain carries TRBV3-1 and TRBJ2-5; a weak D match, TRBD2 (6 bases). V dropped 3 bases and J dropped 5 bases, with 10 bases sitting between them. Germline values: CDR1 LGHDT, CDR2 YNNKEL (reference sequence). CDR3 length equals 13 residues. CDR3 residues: CASSQSGGETQYF. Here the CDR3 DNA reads TGTGCCAGCAGCCAGTCAGGAGGGGAGACCCAGTACTTC.